This T cell receptor (beta chain) came from a study of T cells after yellow fever vaccination (dated by TCRdb to 2018 to 2020). About the study as a whole: The SMART-Seq v4 Ultra Low Input RNA kit was used to prepare libraries from fractions with low cell numbers. Two healthy male donors made up the cohort, one aged 18 to 30 years and the other aged 30 to 40 years. To follow T-cell clones before and after both primary and booster YFV17D yellow fever vaccination, bulk TCR alpha and beta repertoires underwent longitudinal sequencing. Bulk PBMC replicates and cell subsets were isolated from blood drawn at multiple timepoints before and after both primary and secondary immunization. What the research found in general, with its limitations: A small share of clonotypes occurred in both CD4 and CD8 compartments, likely arising from convergent recombination. Because abundant contaminating clonotypes from the bulk population could be contained in FACS-sorted repertoires, computational filtering was required. Compared with the primary T-cell response, the secondary T-cell response was weaker but faster, peaking on day 5 rather than day 15. After the booster, most clones that had expanded after primary vaccination were detected again (approximately 97% of CD4 and roughly nine tenths of CD8), suggesting broad maintenance of memory. The study included only a couple of donors, which limits how far the findings can be generalized.

With regard to this clonotype: Its antigen is currently not known. No much larger clone is present one base from it, and per-base qualities are unavailable.

Synthesis of TCR cDNA relied on 5'RACE template switching, a step that introduced a universal primer site along with unique molecular identifiers. cDNA synthesis was primed from both the TCR alpha and TCR beta constant segments. Libraries were amplified in two PCR steps, with sample barcodes and sequencing adapters added in the second step. Sequencing of the libraries was done on either Illumina HiSeq 2500 (2x100 bp) or NovaSeq (2x150 bp). The authors processed their data as follows. MIGEC was used to demultiplex reads and collapse the reads into UMI consensus sequences, and MiXCR was used for V(D)J alignment. Using edgeR on replicate PBMC samples, clonotypes were called vaccine-responding if FDR was below 0.01 and the log2 fold change was above 5 up to day 15. CD4 or CD8 identity was assigned to each bulk clonotype according to whether the clonotype was present at higher abundance in the sequenced CD4 repertoire or the sequenced CD8 repertoire. TCRdb reran the public reads through fastp at Q25 and MiXCR, keeping productive beta chains. CDR3 protein duplicates are merged, each entry listing the most common genes and DNA. The V and J calls here are based on TCRdb, not the publication. The table for this sample lists around 610,000 distinct CDR3 sequences; 13% of them were counted only once. Around 15% of the sample belongs to the ten largest clones.

The CDR3 goes from the cysteine to the phenylalanine over 15 residues. The CDR3 DNA has 45 bases and is translated from base 1. V is pared back by 4 bases and J by 3 bases, with 17 bases lying between the germline termini. The germline V gene encodes CDR1 SGHRS and CDR2 YFSETQ. Reading the label with the study, this specimen's treatment or condition is: live attenuated yellow fever vaccine strain. At every blood-draw timepoint, two biological replicates of bulk PBMCs were collected. PBMCs were isolated from peripheral blood using a standard Ficoll-Paque protocol. RNA was extracted with TriZol from bulk PBMCs, CD4 and CD8 fractions, and dextramer-positive and dextramer-negative fractions.

The sample in question was PBMCs, obtained on the day of the yellow fever booster vaccination. This receptor was taken from a man under 40 who received the YFV17D yellow fever vaccine. The chain is made from TRBV5-1 and TRBJ2-7; 6 matching bases give a weak D call of TRBD2. The CDR3 amino acid sequence is: CASSTGPTRGYEQYF. The DNA sequence reads TGCGCCAGCAGCACCGGGCCAACGCGGGGCTACGAGCAGTACTTC.